Here is one T cell receptor beta chain with its context. The data are from a study of blood T cell repertoires in COVID-19. In the authors' workflow: How many nucleated cells were present was estimated from reference gene primer amplification. Some clones are missing from TCRdb's copy, which holds only in-frame ones; the method was immunoSEQ multiplex PCR. V, J and clone size derive from that table, while D and trimming were established from the DNA sequence. The repertoire has about 200,000 clones, roughly three quarters of them found once; the top ten carry around 5.9%. Followed longitudinally, the Seattle patients had been enrolled during active infection. This TCR was sampled from a woman aged 40 to 49 with COVID-19, enrolled during active disease. Sequencing was performed on peripheral blood.

CDR3 residues: CASSPRTGSYEQYF. In DNA form, the CDR3 reads TGTGCCAGCAGCCCGAGGACAGGATCCTACGAGCAGTACTTC. The chain carries TRBV5-4 and TRBJ2-7, with 7 bases aligning to TRBD1. Trimming removed 4 bases from V and 1 base from J; junction bases left unmatched: 5. Germline V gene sequence: CDR1 SGHNT, CDR2 YYREEE (reference sequence). The CDR3 loop spans 14 amino acids.